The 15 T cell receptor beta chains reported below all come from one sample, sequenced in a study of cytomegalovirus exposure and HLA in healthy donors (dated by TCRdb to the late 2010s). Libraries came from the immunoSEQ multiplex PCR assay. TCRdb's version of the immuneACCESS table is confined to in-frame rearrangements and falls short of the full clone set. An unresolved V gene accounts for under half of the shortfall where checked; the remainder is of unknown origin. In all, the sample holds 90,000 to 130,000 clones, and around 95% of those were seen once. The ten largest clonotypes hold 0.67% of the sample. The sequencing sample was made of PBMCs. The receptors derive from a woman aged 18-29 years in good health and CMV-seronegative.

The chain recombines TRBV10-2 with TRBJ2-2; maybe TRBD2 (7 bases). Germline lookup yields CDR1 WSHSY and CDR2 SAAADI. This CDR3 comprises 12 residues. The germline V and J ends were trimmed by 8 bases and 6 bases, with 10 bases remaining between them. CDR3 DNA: TGCGCCAGCTCGGGGGGCTCCGGGGAGCTGTTTTTT. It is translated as CASSGGSGELFF.

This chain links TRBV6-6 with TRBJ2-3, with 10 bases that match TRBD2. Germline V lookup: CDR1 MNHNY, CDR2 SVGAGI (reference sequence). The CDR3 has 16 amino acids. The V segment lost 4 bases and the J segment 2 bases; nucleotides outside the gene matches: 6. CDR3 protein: CASSLERGGYTDTQYF. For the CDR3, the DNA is TGTGCCAGCAGTTTAGAGCGGGGGGGGTACACAGATACGCAGTATTTT.

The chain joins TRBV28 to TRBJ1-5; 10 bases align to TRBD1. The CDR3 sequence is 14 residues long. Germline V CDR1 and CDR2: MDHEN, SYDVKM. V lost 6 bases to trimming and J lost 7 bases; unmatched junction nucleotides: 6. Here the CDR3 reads CASSPDRGMQPQHF. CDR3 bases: TGTGCCAGCAGCCCGGACAGGGGGATGCAGCCCCAGCATTTT.

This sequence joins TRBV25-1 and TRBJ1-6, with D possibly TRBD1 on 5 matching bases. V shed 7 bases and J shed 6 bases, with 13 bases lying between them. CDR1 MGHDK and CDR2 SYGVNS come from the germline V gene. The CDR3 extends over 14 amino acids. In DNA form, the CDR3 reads TGTGCCAGCACTGCGGGACTTTCTAATTCACCCCTCCACTTT. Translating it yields CASTAGLSNSPLHF.

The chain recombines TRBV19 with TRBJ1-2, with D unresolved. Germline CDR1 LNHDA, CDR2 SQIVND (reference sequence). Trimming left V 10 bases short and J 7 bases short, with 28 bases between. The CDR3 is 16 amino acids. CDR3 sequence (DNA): TGTGCCACATCTGAAACCCCCGACCCAGGTGTTGGTGGCTACACCTTC. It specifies CATSETPDPGVGGYTF.

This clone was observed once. CDR3 loop: CAWSVGRSLEAFF. In DNA, the CDR3 is TGTGCCTGGAGTGTGGGCAGAAGTTTAGAAGCTTTCTTT. The V gene is TRBV30, the J gene TRBJ1-1, with D hard to call. Germline values: CDR1 GTSNPN, CDR2 SVGIG (reference sequence). V was shortened by 0 bases and J by 8 bases, with 13 bases between the two germline ends. The CDR3 length is 13 residues.

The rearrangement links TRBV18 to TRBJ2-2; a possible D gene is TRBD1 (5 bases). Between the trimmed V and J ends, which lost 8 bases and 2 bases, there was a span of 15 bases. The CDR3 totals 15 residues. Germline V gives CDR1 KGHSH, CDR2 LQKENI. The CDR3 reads CASRFRDGNTGELFF. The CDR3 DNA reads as TGTGCCAGCAGATTCAGGGATGGTAACACCGGGGAGCTGTTTTTT. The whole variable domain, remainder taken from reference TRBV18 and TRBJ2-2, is NAGVMQNPRHLVRRRGQEARLRCSPMKGHSHVYWYRQLPEEGLKFMVYLQKENIIDESGMPKERFSAEFPKEGPSILRIQQVVRGDSAAYFCASRFRDGNTGELFFGEGSRLTVL.

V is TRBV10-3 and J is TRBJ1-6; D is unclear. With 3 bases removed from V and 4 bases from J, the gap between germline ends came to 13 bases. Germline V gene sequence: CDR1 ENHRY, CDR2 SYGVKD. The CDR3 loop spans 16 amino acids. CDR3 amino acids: CAISDPPGKYNSPLHF. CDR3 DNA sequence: TGTGCCATCAGTGACCCCCCCGGGAAGTATAATTCACCCCTCCACTTT.

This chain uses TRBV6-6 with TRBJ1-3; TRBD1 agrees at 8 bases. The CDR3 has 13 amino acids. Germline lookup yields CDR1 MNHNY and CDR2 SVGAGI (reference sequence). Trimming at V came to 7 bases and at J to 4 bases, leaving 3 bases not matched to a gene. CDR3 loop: CASNRGTGNTIYF. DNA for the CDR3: TGTGCCAGCAACAGGGGGACGGGAAACACCATATATTTT.

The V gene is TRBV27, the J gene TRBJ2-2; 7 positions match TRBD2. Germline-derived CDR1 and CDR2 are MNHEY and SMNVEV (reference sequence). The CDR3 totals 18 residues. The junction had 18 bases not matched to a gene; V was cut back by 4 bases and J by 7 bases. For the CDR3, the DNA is TGTGCCAGCAGTTCCGCCCGTACCGGACTAGAGAAGGGCGGGGAGCTGTTTTTT. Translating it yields CASSSARTGLEKGGELFF.

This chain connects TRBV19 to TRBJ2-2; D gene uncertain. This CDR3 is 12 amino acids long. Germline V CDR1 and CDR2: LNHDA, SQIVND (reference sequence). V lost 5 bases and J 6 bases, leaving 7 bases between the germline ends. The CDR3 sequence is CASSPSSGELFF. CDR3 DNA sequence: TGTGCCAGTAGTCCCAGTTCCGGGGAGCTGTTTTTT. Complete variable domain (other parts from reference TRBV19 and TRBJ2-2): DGGITQSPKYLFRKEGQNVTLSCEQNLNHDAMYWYRQDPGQGLRLIYYSQIVNDFQKGDIAEGYSVSREKKESFPLTVTSAQKNPTAFYLCASSPSSGELFFGEGSRLTVL.

The CDR3, as DNA: TGTGCCAGCAGCAAACCGGGACAGGTGTACAATGAGCAGTTCTTC. This sequence encodes CASSKPGQVYNEQFF. The genes are TRBV28 and TRBJ2-1; TRBD1 matches at 8 bases. This CDR3 comprises 15 residues. V lost 6 bases and J lost 4; bases outside the gene matches: 8. Germline V gives CDR1 MDHEN, CDR2 SYDVKM.

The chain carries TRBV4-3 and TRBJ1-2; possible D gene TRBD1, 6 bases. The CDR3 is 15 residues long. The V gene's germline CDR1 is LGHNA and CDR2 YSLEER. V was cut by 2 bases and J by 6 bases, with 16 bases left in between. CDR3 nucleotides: TGCGCCAGCAGCCAACAGTTCCGGGGGGCGCATGGCTACACCTTC. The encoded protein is CASSQQFRGAHGYTF.

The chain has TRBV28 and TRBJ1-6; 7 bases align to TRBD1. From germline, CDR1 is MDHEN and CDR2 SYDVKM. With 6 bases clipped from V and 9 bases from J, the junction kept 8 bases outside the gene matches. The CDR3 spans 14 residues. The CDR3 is CASRKTGEASPLHF. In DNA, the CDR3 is TGTGCCAGCAGGAAAACAGGGGAGGCTTCACCCCTCCACTTT.

This CDR3 reads CASSQDGGTAYEQYF. The CDR3 DNA reads TGCGCCAGCAGCCAAGATGGGGGGACAGCGTACGAGCAGTACTTC. The chain has TRBV4-1 and TRBJ2-7; the D gene is possibly TRBD1 (7 bases). This CDR3 spans 15 amino acids. The ends were cut back, 0 bases at V and 4 bases at J, with 13 bases in the middle. The germline gives CDR1 MGHRA, CDR2 YSYEKL.